Listed here are 26 T cell receptor beta chains from one sample, sequenced in a study of cytomegalovirus exposure and HLA in healthy donors (dated by TCRdb to the late 2010s). Receptor libraries were prepared by the immunoSEQ multiplex PCR assay. For the multiplex PCR, a mixture combining 60 forward primers for TCR Vbeta segments and 13 reverse primers for TCR Jbeta segments was used. TCRdb obtained this table from immuneACCESS and retained in-frame rearrangements with V and J assigned. These tables miss some clones; where compared with another copy, unresolved V genes account for less than half of the shortfall, and the remainder is unexplained. The sample records roughly 190,000 clones, 70% to 80% of which are singletons. About 2.3% of the sample belongs to the ten largest clones. Material: PBMCs. These receptors all come from a woman aged 45-59 years in good health and CMV-seronegative.

The chain joins TRBV9 to TRBJ2-7, with 11 bases fitting TRBD2. The length of the CDR3 is 16 residues. Germline-derived CDR1 and CDR2 are SGDLS and YYNGEE. V lost 4 bases and J lost 2; bases outside the gene matches: 8. The CDR3 region has the DNA TGTGCCAGCAGCCTTACCGGGACTAGCGGAACCTACGAGCAGTACTTC. Its protein product is CASSLTGTSGTYEQYF.

The chain carries TRBV5-1 and TRBJ2-4; tentatively, D is TRBD1 (5 bases). The CDR3 contains 15 residues. Germline V gene sequence: CDR1 SGHRS, CDR2 YFSETQ. V was trimmed by 0 bases and J by 11 bases, leaving 18 bases between them. The CDR3 sequence: CASSLAGSPGNLQYF. The DNA of the CDR3 is TGCGCCAGCAGCTTGGCCGGTTCGCCAGGGAACCTTCAGTACTTC.

The CDR3 DNA is TGTGCTGGGGGGGCGCCGGCTGAAGCTTTCTTT. Translated, it gives CAGGAPAEAFF. The gene calls are TRBV6-6 and TRBJ1-1, with D perhaps matching TRBD1 (6 bases). The CDR3 runs to 11 residues. Germline-derived CDR1 and CDR2 are MNHNY and SVGAGI (reference sequence).

This clone was counted between two and nine times. The chain couples TRBV11-3 to TRBJ2-5, with D perhaps TRBD1 (6 bases). Matching the DNA end better, TRBJ2-7 makes the J call doubtful. CDR3 length equals 14 residues. Germline assignment: CDR1 SGHNT and CDR2 YENEEA. CDR3 sequence reads: CASSLGASGYEQYF. CDR3 DNA sequence: TGTGCCAGCAGCCTGGGGGCTAGTGGCTACGAGCAGTACTTC.

The chain has TRBV15 and TRBJ2-1; the match to TRBD2 covers 7 bases. From germline, CDR1 is LNHNV and CDR2 YYDKDF (reference sequence). With 2 bases clipped from V and 4 bases from J, the junction kept 8 bases outside the gene matches. The CDR3 consists of 16 residues. Written as DNA, the CDR3 is TGTGCCACCAGCAGAAAGACGGGAGGCGCTTACAATGAGCAGTTCTTC. Translation: CATSRKTGGAYNEQFF.

The chain links TRBV5-1 to TRBJ2-3; 8 nucleotides align to TRBD2. The V and J ends lost 4 bases and 13 bases, in that order; junction bases with no gene match: 14. CDR1 and CDR2 from the germline V gene are SGHRS and YFSETQ. This CDR3 comprises 14 residues. The chain's CDR3 is CASSLTPGTRFEYF. DNA for the CDR3: TGCGCCAGCAGCCTTACACCCGGGACTAGATTTGAGTATTTT.

The gene calls are TRBV7-6 and TRBJ2-7, with TRBD1 identical over 8 bases. Trimming at V came to 4 bases and at J to 6 bases, leaving 8 bases not matched to a gene. This CDR3 is 14 amino acids long. Germline V lookup: CDR1 SGHVS, CDR2 FNYEAQ. The CDR3 loop reads CASSSDRASGEQYF. Here the CDR3 DNA reads TGTGCCAGCAGCTCGGACAGGGCGTCCGGCGAGCAGTACTTC.

The chain employs TRBV6-5 and TRBJ1-1, with 7 bases matching TRBD1. J was trimmed by 10 bases and V by 2 bases; bases with no gene match: 4. The CDR3 contains 12 residues. Germline CDR1 reads MNHEY; CDR2 reads SVGAGI. The CDR3 protein is CASSYASGGAFF. The DNA for the CDR3 is TGTGCCAGCAGTTACGCCTCAGGGGGAGCTTTCTTT.

The chain employs TRBV2 and TRBJ1-5; unclear D gene. Germline V gene sequence: CDR1 SNHLY, CDR2 FYNNEI. This CDR3 contains 14 residues. V lost 4 bases to trimming and J lost 4 bases, with 11 bases between them. The CDR3 is CASSVLGVNQPQHF. CDR3 DNA: TGTGCCAGCAGTGTTCTCGGGGTGAATCAGCCCCAGCATTTT.

The chain recombines TRBV5-1 with TRBJ2-3; TRBD1 matches at 8 bases. The junction had 7 bases not matched to a gene; V was cut back by 4 bases and J by 6 bases. The CDR3 spans 14 residues. The V gene's germline CDR1 is SGHRS and CDR2 YFSETQ. CDR3: CASSPPGGLDTQYF. As DNA, the CDR3 is TGCGCCAGCAGCCCCCCAGGGGGCCTGGATACGCAGTATTTT.

V usage is TRBV5-1 and J usage is TRBJ2-1, with unresolved D. Germline CDR1 SGHRS, CDR2 YFSETQ. V was shortened by 1 base and J by 6 bases, with 5 bases between the two germline ends. The CDR3 length is 12 residues. The CDR3 is CASSLLLNEQFF. The CDR3 coding sequence is TGCGCCAGCAGCTTGCTACTCAATGAGCAGTTCTTC.

This clone has only one observation. The chain links TRBV7-2 to TRBJ2-7; TRBD2 agrees at 10 bases. J was trimmed by 4 bases and V by 5 bases; bases with no gene match: 8. The length of the CDR3 is 15 residues. Germline CDR1 reads SGHTA; CDR2 reads FQGNSA. The CDR3 DNA sequence: TGTGCCAGCAGCCATCAGCGGGAGGGCCCGTACGAGCAGTACTTC. Encoded protein: CASSHQREGPYEQYF.

This clone occurred a few times. CDR3 residues: CASRGDRGDEKLFF. The CDR3 coding sequence is TGTGCCAGCCGTGGGGACAGGGGGGACGAAAAACTGTTTTTT. The rearrangement links TRBV19 to TRBJ1-4; TRBD1 agrees at 11 bases. Per germline, CDR1 LNHDA and CDR2 SQIVND (reference sequence). The CDR3 loop spans 14 amino acids. V lost 9 bases and J lost 8; bases outside the gene matches: 8.

The V gene is TRBV28, the J gene TRBJ2-7; maybe TRBD1 (5 bases). CDR3 length: 14 residues. Germline loops: CDR1 MDHEN, CDR2 SYDVKM. Trimming left V 2 bases short and J 2 bases short, with 10 bases between. Here the CDR3 reads CASSLNRSPYEQYF. As DNA, the CDR3 is TGTGCCAGCAGTTTAAACAGGTCGCCCTACGAGCAGTACTTC.

The genes are TRBV27 and TRBJ1-1; D gene unclear. The V gene lost 8 bases and the J gene lost 1 base, with 11 bases spanning the gap. Germline CDR1 reads MNHEY; CDR2 reads SMNVEV (reference sequence). The CDR3 consists of 13 residues. Here the CDR3 DNA reads TGTGCCAGCTCTGCGAGGGAGAACACTGAAGCTTTCTTT. Amino acid sequence: CASSARENTEAFF.

CDR3 loop: CASSPAGGQGFEKLFF. Here the CDR3 DNA reads TGTGCCAGCAGCCCAGCGGGGGGACAGGGGTTCGAAAAACTGTTTTTT. The chain employs TRBV7-6 and TRBJ1-4; 10 bases match TRBD1. V shed 5 bases and J 8 bases; nucleotides not matched to a gene: 11. Germline CDR1 is SGHVS and CDR2 is FNYEAQ. The CDR3 contains 16 residues.

This chain uses TRBV19 with TRBJ2-3; maybe TRBD2 (6 bases). CDR3 length: 15 residues. V was clipped by 5 bases and J by 2 bases, with 14 bases between them. CDR1 and CDR2 from the germline V gene are LNHDA and SQIVND (reference sequence). CDR3 in amino acids: CASSQPQGLTDTQYF. The CDR3 coding sequence is TGTGCCAGTAGTCAGCCCCAGGGACTCACAGATACGCAGTATTTT.

V usage is TRBV19 and J usage is TRBJ1-2; D gene uncertain. The CDR3 length is 15 residues. The V gene's germline CDR1 is LNHDA and CDR2 SQIVND (reference sequence). Trimming took off 3 bases at V and 2 bases at J, with 13 bases between the two ends. The CDR3 DNA follows: TGTGCCAGTAGTATTAGAGTGGGCCAGAACTATGGCTACACCTTC. It is translated as CASSIRVGQNYGYTF.

The chain joins TRBV6-6 to TRBJ1-1; D is uncertain. V lost 1 base, J lost 1 base, and 7 bases lay in between. The CDR3 sequence is 14 residues long. Germline CDR1 MNHNY, CDR2 SVGAGI (reference sequence). The CDR3 protein is CASSYYEENTEAFF. The CDR3 bases are TGTGCCAGCAGTTACTACGAGGAGAACACTGAAGCTTTCTTT.

This clone was detected only a few times. The chain joins TRBV5-1 to TRBJ1-1; D may be TRBD1 (5 bases). V lost 0 bases, J lost 5 bases, and 14 bases lay in between. The CDR3 length is 15 residues. CDR1 and CDR2 from the germline V gene are SGHRS and YFSETQ. As DNA, the CDR3 is TGCGCCAGCAGCTTGGATGGGTTGGCAGGGACTGAAGCTTTCTTT. It specifies CASSLDGLAGTEAFF.

The V and J genes are TRBV14 and TRBJ2-7; 8 nucleotides align to TRBD1. V gave up 2 bases and J gave up 5 bases; unmatched junction bases: 8. This CDR3 region has 15 residues. From germline, CDR1 is SGHDN and CDR2 FVKESK. The CDR3 DNA reads as TGTGCCAGCAGCCAAAGCAGGACAGGGTGGGACGAGCAGTACTTC. Protein product: CASSQSRTGWDEQYF.

The genes are TRBV2 and TRBJ2-1, with 13 positions matching TRBD2. The germline V gene has CDR1 SNHLY and CDR2 FYNNEI. Trimming at V came to 5 bases and at J to 9 bases, leaving 7 bases not matched to a gene. The CDR3 is made up of 15 amino acids. The CDR3 coding sequence is TGTGCCAGCAGTCAACTAGCGGGAGGGCCTGGTGAGCAGTTCTTC. This codes for CASSQLAGGPGEQFF.

The chain uses TRBV9 and TRBJ2-1, with 9 bases lining up with TRBD1. The CDR3 has 16 amino acids. CDR1 SGDLS and CDR2 YYNGEE come from the germline V gene. V lost 2 bases and J lost 6; bases outside the gene matches: 9. CDR3 DNA: TGTGCCAGCAGCGTTCGGCCGGGACAGGGTCCCAATGAGCAGTTCTTC. As protein: CASSVRPGQGPNEQFF.

J is TRBJ1-5 and V is TRBV18, with a tentative D call TRBD1 (5 bases). CDR1 is KGHSH, CDR2 LQKENI, per germline. V gave up 5 bases and J gave up 2 bases, with 13 bases separating them. The CDR3 totals 15 residues. CDR3 sequence: CASSEQGNGNQPQHF. For the CDR3, the DNA is TGTGCCAGCTCAGAGCAGGGTAACGGCAATCAGCCCCAGCATTTT. Using reference TRBV18 and TRBJ1-5 for the parts outside the CDR3, the full variable domain is NAGVMQNPRHLVRRRGQEARLRCSPMKGHSHVYWYRQLPEEGLKFMVYLQKENIIDESGMPKERFSAEFPKEGPSILRIQQVVRGDSAAYFCASSEQGNGNQPQHFGDGTRLSIL.

The chain links TRBV28 to TRBJ2-1, with D tentatively TRBD1 (6 bases). Looked up from germline, CDR1 is MDHEN and CDR2 is SYDVKM. The germline V and J ends were trimmed by 6 bases and 8 bases, with 17 bases remaining between them. The CDR3 runs 14 residues. CDR3 in amino acids: CASSPWAGDDEQFF. The CDR3 DNA reads TGTGCCAGCAGCCCTTGGGCAGGGGATGATGAGCAGTTCTTC.

This clone appeared a few times. The chain uses TRBV5-1 and TRBJ1-2; TRBD1 matches at 11 bases. The length of the CDR3 is 16 residues. The J segment lost 4 bases and the V segment lost 4 bases, leaving 9 bases of the junction unmatched. Germline V gene sequence: CDR1 SGHRS, CDR2 YFSETQ. CDR3 DNA sequence: TGCGCCAGCAGCCCGGGGGGACAGGGGGGTAGCTATGGCTACACCTTC. Protein sequence: CASSPGGQGGSYGYTF.